This T cell receptor beta chain was sequenced for a study of blood T cell repertoires in COVID-19. Study background: Researchers got acute and convalescent COVID-19 samples from the United States, Italy and Spain.

Authors' processing steps: Scientists estimated how many nucleated cells there were by amplifying reference gene primers. Generated by immunoSEQ multiplex PCR, the TCRdb table keeps only in-frame clones and is missing some. That table is the source of V, J and clone size, and D and trimming were worked out from the DNA. The table lists about 110,000 clones, just over 85% of them singletons, with around 0.81% in the top ten. This clone was observed a single time. The CDR3 is made up of 13 amino acids. V lost 5 bases and J 3 bases, leaving 10 bases between the germline ends. Sequencing was carried out using peripheral blood. This clonotype was sampled from a woman between 50 and 59 years old with active or convalescent COVID-19. The V call is TRBV12-3 or TRBV12-4, the J call TRBJ1-1, with D tentatively TRBD1 (6 bases). The CDR3 is CASSSTGHTEAFF. The DNA of the CDR3 is TGTGCCAGCAGTAGTACAGGGCACACTGAAGCTTTCTTT.